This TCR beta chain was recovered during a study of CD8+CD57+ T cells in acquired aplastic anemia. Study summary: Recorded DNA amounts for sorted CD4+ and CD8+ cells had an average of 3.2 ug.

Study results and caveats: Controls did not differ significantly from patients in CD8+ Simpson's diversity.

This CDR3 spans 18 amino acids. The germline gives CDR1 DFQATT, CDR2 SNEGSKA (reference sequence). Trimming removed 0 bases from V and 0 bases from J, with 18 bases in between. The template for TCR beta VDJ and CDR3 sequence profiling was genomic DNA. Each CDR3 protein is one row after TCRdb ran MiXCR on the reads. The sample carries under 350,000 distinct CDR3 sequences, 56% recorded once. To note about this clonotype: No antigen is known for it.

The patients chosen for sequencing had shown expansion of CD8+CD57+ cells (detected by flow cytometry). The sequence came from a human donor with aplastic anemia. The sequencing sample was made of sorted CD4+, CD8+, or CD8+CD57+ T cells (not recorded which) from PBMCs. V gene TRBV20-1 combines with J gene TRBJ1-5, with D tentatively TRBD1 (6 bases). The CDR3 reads CSARDQQGLTYSNQPQHF. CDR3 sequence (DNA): TGCAGTGCTAGAGATCAACAGGGCCTCACATATAGCAATCAGCCCCAGCATTTT.